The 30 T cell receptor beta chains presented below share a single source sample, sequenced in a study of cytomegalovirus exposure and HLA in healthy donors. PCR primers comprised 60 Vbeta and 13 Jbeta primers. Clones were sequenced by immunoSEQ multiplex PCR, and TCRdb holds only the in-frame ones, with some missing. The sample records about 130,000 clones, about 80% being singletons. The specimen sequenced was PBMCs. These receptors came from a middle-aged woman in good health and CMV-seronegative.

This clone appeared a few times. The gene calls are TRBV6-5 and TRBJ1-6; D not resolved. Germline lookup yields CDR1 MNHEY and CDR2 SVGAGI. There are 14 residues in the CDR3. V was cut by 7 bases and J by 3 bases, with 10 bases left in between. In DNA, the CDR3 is TGTGCCAGCACCTACGGGGACTATAATTCACCCCTCCACTTT. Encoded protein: CASTYGDYNSPLHF.

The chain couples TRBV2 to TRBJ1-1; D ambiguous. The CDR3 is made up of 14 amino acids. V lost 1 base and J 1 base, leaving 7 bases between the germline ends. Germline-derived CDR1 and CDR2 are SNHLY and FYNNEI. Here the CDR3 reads CASSEGRGNTEAFF. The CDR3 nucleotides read TGTGCCAGCAGTGAAGGTCGGGGGAACACTGAAGCTTTCTTT. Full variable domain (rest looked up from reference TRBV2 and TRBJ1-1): EPEVTQTPSHQVTQMGQEVILRCVPISNHLYFYWYRQILGQKVEFLVSFYNNEISEKSEIFDDQFSVERPDGSNFTLKIRSTKLEDSAMYFCASSEGRGNTEAFFGQGTRLTVV.

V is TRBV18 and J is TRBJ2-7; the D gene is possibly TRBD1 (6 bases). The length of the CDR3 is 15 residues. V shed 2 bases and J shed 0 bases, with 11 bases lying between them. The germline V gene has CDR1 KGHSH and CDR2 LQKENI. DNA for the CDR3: TGTGCCAGCTCACCAGGACAGCGGACCTCCTACGAGCAGTACTTC. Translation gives CASSPGQRTSYEQYF.

Here the CDR3 DNA reads TGTGCCAGCACGATACAGGGGGGGACGGAGCAGTACTTC. It codes for CASTIQGGTEQYF. The gene calls are TRBV7-6 and TRBJ2-7, with D possibly matching TRBD1 (8 bases). Germline V gene lookup returns CDR1 SGHVS and CDR2 FNYEAQ. The V gene lost 7 bases and the J gene lost 7 bases, with 17 bases spanning the gap. The CDR3 has 13 amino acids.

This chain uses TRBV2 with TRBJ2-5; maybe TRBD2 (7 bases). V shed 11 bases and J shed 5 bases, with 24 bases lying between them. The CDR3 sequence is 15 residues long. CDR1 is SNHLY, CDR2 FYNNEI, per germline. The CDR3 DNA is TGTGCCTCTAGAATTTACGGGGGGCCGGGGGAGACCCAGTACTTC. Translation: CASRIYGGPGETQYF.

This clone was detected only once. CDR3: CASSRGWSRTGKDEKLFF. The CDR3 DNA reads as TGTGCCAGCAGCAGGGGATGGTCGAGGACAGGGAAGGATGAAAAACTGTTTTTT. The chain is built from TRBV7-9 and TRBJ1-4, with TRBD1 matching over 8 bases. Germline lookup yields CDR1 SEHNR and CDR2 FQNEAQ (reference sequence). V lost 5 bases to trimming and J lost 6 bases; unmatched junction nucleotides: 17. The CDR3 sequence is 18 residues long.

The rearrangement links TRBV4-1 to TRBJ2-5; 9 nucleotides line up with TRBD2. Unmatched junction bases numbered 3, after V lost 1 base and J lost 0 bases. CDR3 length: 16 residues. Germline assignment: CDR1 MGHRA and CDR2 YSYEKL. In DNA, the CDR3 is TGCGCCAGCAGCCAAGCGGTAGCGGGGGACCAAGAGACCCAGTACTTC. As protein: CASSQAVAGDQETQYF.

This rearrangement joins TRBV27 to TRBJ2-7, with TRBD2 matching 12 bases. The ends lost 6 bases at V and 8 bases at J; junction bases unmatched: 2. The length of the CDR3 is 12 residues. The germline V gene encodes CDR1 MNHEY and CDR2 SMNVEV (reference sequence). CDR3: CASRTSGGQQYF. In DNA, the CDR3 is TGTGCCAGCAGGACTAGCGGGGGACAGCAGTACTTC.

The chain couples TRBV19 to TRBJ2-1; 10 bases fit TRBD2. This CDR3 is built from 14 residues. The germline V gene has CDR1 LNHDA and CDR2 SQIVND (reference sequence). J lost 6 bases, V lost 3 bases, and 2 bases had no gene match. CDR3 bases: TGTGCCAGTAGTATGGGGACTAGCGCCAATGAGCAGTTCTTC. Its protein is CASSMGTSANEQFF.

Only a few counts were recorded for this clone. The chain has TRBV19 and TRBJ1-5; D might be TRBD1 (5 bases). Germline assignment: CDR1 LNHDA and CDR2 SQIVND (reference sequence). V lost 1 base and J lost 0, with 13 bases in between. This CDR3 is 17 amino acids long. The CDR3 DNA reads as TGTGCCAGTAGTATAGTATTTTCAGGGATTAGCAATCAGCCCCAGCATTTT. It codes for CASSIVFSGISNQPQHF.

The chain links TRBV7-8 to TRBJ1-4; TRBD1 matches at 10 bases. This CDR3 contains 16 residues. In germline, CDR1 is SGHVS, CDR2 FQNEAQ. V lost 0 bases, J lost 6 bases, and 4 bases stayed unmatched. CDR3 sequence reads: CASSLAPGQGYEKLFF. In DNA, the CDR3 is TGTGCCAGCAGCTTAGCGCCGGGACAGGGGTATGAAAAACTGTTTTTT.

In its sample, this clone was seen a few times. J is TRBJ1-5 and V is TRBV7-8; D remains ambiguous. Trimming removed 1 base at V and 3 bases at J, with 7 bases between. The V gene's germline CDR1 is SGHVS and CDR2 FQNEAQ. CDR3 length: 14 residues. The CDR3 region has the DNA TGTGCCAGCAGCTTAGGACACCCCAATCAGCCCCAGCATTTT. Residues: CASSLGHPNQPQHF.

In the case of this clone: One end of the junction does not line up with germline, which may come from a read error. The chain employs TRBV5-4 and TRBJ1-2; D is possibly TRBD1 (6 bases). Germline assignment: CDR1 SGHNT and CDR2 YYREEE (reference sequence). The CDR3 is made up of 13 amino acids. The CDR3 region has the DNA TGTGCCAGCAGCTCCGGGGGGGGCTATGGCTACCCCTTC. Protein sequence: CASSSGGGYGYPF.

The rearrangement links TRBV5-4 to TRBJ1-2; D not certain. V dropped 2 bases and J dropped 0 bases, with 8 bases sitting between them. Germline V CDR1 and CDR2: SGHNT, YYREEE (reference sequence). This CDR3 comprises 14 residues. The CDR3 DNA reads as TGTGCCAGCAGCTTAATGGGAGCTAACTATGGCTACACCTTC. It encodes CASSLMGANYGYTF.

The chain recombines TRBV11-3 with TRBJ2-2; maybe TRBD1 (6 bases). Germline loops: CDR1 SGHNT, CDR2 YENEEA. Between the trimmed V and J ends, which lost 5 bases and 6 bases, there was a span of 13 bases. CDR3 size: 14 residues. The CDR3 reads CASSDRKGSGELFF. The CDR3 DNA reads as TGTGCCAGCAGCGACAGGAAAGGTTCCGGGGAGCTGTTTTTT.

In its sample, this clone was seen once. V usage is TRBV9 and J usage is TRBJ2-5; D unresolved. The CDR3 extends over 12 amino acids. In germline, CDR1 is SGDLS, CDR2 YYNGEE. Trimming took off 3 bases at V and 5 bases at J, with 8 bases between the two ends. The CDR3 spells CASSGGGETQYF. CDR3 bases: TGTGCCAGCAGCGGCGGCGGTGAGACCCAGTACTTC.

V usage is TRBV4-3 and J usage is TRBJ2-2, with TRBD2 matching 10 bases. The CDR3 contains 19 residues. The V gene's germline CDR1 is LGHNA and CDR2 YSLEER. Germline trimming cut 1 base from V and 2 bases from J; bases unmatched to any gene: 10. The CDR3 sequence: CASSQGSGGDLSNTGELFF. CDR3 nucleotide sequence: TGCGCCAGCAGCCAAGGCAGCGGGGGGGATCTGTCCAACACCGGGGAGCTGTTTTTT.

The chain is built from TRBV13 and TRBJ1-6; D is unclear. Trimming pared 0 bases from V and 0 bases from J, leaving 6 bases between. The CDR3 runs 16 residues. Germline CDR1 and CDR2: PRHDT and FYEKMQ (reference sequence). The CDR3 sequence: CASSLGPSSYNSPLHF. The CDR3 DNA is TGTGCCAGCAGCTTAGGGCCCAGCTCCTATAATTCACCCCTCCACTTT.

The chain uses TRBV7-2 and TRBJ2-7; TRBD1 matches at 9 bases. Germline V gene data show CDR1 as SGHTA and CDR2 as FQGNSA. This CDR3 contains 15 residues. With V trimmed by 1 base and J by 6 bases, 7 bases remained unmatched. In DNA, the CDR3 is TGTGCCAGCAGCTTAGTTAGGGGACAGGGAGGCGAGCAGTACTTC. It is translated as CASSLVRGQGGEQYF.

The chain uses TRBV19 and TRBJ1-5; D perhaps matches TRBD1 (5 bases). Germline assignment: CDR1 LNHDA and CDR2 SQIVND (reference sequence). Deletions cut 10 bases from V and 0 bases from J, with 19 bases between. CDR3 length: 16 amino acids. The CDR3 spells CATNRDGLYSNQPQHF. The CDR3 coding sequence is TGTGCCACCAACCGGGACGGACTATATAGCAATCAGCCCCAGCATTTT.

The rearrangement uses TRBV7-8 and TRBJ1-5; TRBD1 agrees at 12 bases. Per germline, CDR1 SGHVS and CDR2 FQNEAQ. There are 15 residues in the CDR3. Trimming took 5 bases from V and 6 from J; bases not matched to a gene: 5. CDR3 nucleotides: TGTGCCAGCAGCGAGGGACAGGGGGCGATTCAGCCCCAGCATTTT. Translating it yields CASSEGQGAIQPQHF.

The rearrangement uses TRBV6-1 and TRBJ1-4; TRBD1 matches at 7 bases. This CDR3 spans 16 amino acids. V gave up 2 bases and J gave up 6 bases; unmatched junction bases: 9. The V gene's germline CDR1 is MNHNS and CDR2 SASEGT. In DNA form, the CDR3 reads TGTGCCAGCAGTGAACGGAGGGGGCGCGGAGATGAAAAACTGTTTTTT. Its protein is CASSERRGRGDEKLFF.

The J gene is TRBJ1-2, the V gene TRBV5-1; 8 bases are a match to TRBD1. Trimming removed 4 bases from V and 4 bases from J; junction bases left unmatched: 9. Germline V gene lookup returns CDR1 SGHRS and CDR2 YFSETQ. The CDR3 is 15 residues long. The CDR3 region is CASSLATGETYGYTF. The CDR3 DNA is TGCGCCAGCAGCCTAGCGACAGGGGAGACCTATGGCTACACCTTC.

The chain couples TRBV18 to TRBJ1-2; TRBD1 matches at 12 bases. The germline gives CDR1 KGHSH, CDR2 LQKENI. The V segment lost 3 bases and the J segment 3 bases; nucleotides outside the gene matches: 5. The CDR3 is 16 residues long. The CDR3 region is CASSPGTGGADYGYTF. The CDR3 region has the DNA TGTGCCAGCTCACCCGGGACAGGGGGCGCGGACTATGGCTACACCTTC.

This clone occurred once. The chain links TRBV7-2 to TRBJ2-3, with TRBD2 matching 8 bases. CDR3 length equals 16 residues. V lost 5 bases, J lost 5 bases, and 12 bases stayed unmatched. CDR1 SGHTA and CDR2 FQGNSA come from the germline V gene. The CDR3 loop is CASSLKSGSGIDTQYF. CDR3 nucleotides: TGTGCCAGCAGCCTAAAAAGCGGGAGTGGGATAGATACGCAGTATTTT.

In nucleotides, the CDR3 is TGTGCCAGCAGCGTGACAGGGGTTGGCTACACCTTC. Its protein product is CASSVTGVGYTF. The chain employs TRBV11-1 and TRBJ1-2; TRBD1 aligns across 8 bases. The CDR3 spans 12 residues. Trimming at V came to 5 bases and at J to 7 bases, leaving 3 bases not matched to a gene. Germline CDR1 reads SGHAT; CDR2 reads FQDESV (reference sequence).

The CDR3 loop is CASSLGGTRTNEAFF. The CDR3 nucleotides are TGCGCCAGCAGCTTGGGCGGGACTCGGACCAATGAAGCTTTCTTT. This rearrangement joins TRBV5-1 to TRBJ1-1, with D perhaps matching TRBD1 (5 bases). Trimming removed 0 bases from V and 7 bases from J, with 16 bases in between. Germline V gene lookup returns CDR1 SGHRS and CDR2 YFSETQ. The CDR3 consists of 15 residues.

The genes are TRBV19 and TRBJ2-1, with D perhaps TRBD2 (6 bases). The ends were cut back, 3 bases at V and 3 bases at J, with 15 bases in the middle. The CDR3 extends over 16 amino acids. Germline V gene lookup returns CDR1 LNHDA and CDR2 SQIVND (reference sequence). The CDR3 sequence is CASSMFRGDNYNEQFF. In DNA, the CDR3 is TGTGCCAGTAGTATGTTCCGCGGGGATAACTACAATGAGCAGTTCTTC.

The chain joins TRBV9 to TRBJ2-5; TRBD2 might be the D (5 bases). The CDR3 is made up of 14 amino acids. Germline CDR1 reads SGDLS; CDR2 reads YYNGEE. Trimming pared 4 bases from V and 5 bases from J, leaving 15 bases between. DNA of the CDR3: TGTGCCAGCAGCCCCAGTCCCGGGGAGGAGACCCAGTACTTC. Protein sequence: CASSPSPGEETQYF.

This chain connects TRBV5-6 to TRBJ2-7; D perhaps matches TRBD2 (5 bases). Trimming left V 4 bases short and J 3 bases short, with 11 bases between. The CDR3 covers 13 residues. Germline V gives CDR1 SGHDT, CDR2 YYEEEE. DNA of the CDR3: TGTGCCAGCAGCCACATCGACTACTACGAGCAGTACTTC. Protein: CASSHIDYYEQYF.